These T cell receptor beta chains were read from a single sample in a study of cytomegalovirus exposure and HLA in healthy donors. Sequenced by immunoSEQ multiplex PCR; TCRdb stores in-frame clones only, minus some. The repertoire includes about 360,000 clones, more than 80% of them detected once, and 0.83% sits in the top ten. The sample comprised PBMCs. The source is a woman younger than 30 in good health and CMV-seronegative. CDR3s include the opening cysteine and the closing phenylalanine or tryptophan. D genes are given only for firm matches. Rows give clone size only sometimes, using once, few, many, or a class for an expanded clone.

abundance	d_gene	v_gene	j_gene	CDR3aa	CDR3nt
.	.	TRBV6-5	TRBJ1-5	CASTSGAGEGQPQHF	TGTGCCAGCACCTCCGGGGCAGGGGAAGGCCAGCCCCAGCATTTT
few	TRBD2	TRBV4-2	TRBJ2-1	CASSQDMTSGSNEQFF	TGTGCCAGCAGCCAAGACATGACTAGCGGTTCAAATGAGCAGTTCTTC
.	TRBD1	TRBV7-6	TRBJ1-4	CASSPQTGPTTNEKLFF	TGTGCCAGCAGCCCGCAGACAGGGCCTACGACTAATGAAAAACTGTTTTTT
.	.	TRBV5-1	TRBJ2-1	CASSLGTPFSYNEQFF	TGCGCCAGCAGCTTGGGGACTCCCTTCTCCTACAATGAGCAGTTCTTC
.	TRBD2	TRBV6-6	TRBJ2-7	CASKRGDAPVEQYF	TGTGCCAGCAAACGGGGGGACGCACCCGTCGAGCAGTACTTC
.	TRBD1	TRBV2	TRBJ2-7	CASSVRTGISYEQYF	TGTGCCAGCAGTGTCCGGACAGGGATATCCTACGAGCAGTACTTC
.	.	TRBV2	TRBJ2-2	CASSYKAGIAGELFF	TGTGCCAGCAGCTACAAAGCAGGGATAGCCGGGGAGCTGTTTTTT
.	.	TRBV7-2	TRBJ2-3	CASSLAGGLSTDTQYF	TGTGCCAGCAGCTTAGCGGGCGGGCTTAGCACAGATACGCAGTATTTT
.	.	TRBV19	TRBJ2-1	CASSIDWSSYNEQFF	TGTGCCAGTAGTATAGACTGGAGCTCCTACAATGAGCAGTTCTTC
.	.	TRBV28	TRBJ2-4	CASSLSGDIQYF	TGTGCCAGCAGTTTAAGTGGGGACATTCAGTATTTC
.	TRBD2	TRBV5-4	TRBJ2-5	CASSSRTSGGRGTQYF	TGTGCCAGCAGCTCTCGGACTAGCGGGGGGAGGGGGACCCAGTACTTC
few	TRBD1	TRBV6-5	TRBJ1-2	CASSYSPQGEYGYTF	TGTGCCAGCAGTTACTCCCCCCAGGGGGAATATGGCTACACCTTC
.	.	TRBV5-1	TRBJ1-4	CASSPTFVGEKLFF	TGCGCCAGCAGCCCCACGTTTGTGGGCGAAAAACTGTTTTTT
.	.	TRBV9	TRBJ2-5	CASSVDLSRGETQYF	TGTGCCAGCAGCGTAGATCTAAGTAGAGGAGAGACCCAGTACTTC
once	TRBD1	TRBV19	TRBJ2-7	CASSILPPGTGVEQYF	TGTGCCAGTAGTATATTGCCGCCAGGGACAGGGGTCGAGCAGTACTTC
.	.	TRBV7-9	TRBJ1-1	CASSLKTLRTEAFF	TGTGCCAGCAGCTTAAAGACTCTTCGCACTGAAGCTTTCTTT
.	TRBD1	TRBV6-5	TRBJ1-2	CASSLQGPNYGYTF	TGTGCCAGCAGCTTACAGGGGCCTAACTATGGCTACACCTTC
.	TRBD1	TRBV7-9	TRBJ2-5	CASRAFRGQETQYF	TGTGCCAGCAGAGCGTTCAGGGGGCAAGAGACCCAGTACTTC
.	.	TRBV4-1	TRBJ2-6	CASSQVARAGAPSGANVLTF	TGCGCCAGCAGCCAAGTGGCGAGGGCAGGGGCCCCCTCTGGGGCCAACGTCCTGACTTTC
.	.	TRBV5-4	TRBJ1-1	CASSGGGLNTEAFF	TGTGCCAGCAGCGGCGGGGGGTTGAACACTGAAGCTTTCTTT
.	.	TRBV4-1	TRBJ1-4	CASSQLSSEKLFF	TGCGCCAGCAGCCAACTTAGTTCTGAAAAACTGTTTTTT
few	.	TRBV6-1	TRBJ2-7	CASSEILGVNSEQYF	TGTGCCAGCAGTGAGATCTTAGGGGTGAATAGCGAGCAGTACTTC
.	.	TRBV27	TRBJ2-1	CASSLSQGTIHEQFF	TGTGCCAGCAGTTTAAGCCAGGGTACGATCCATGAGCAGTTCTTC
.	TRBD1	TRBV29-1	TRBJ1-2	CSVEDRDRLILGYTF	TGCAGCGTTGAGGATAGGGACAGGCTGATCTTAGGCTACACCTTC
.	.	TRBV7-6	TRBJ2-1	CASSPGQYNEQFF	TGTGCCAGCAGCCCGGGACAATACAATGAGCAGTTCTTC
.	.	TRBV15	TRBJ2-7	CATSRTNRQEQYF	TGTGCCACCAGCAGAACAAACCGACAGGAGCAGTACTTC
.	TRBD2	TRBV7-9	TRBJ2-5	CAISSGGIRETQYF	TGTGCCATCTCTAGCGGGGGCATTAGAGAGACCCAGTACTTC
few	.	TRBV27	TRBJ2-7	CASSFGQPYEQYF	TGTGCCAGCAGTTTTGGGCAGCCCTACGAGCAGTACTTC
.	.	TRBV7-8	TRBJ2-1	CASSLAGQGGHEQFF	TGTGCCAGCAGCTTAGCGGGGCAGGGAGGACATGAGCAGTTCTTC
.	.	TRBV11-2	TRBJ2-7	CASSQSGVSSYEQYF	TGTGCCAGCAGCCAGTCGGGAGTGAGCTCCTACGAGCAGTACTTC
.	.	TRBV15	TRBJ1-5	CATSIELNRYQPQHF	TGTGCCACCAGCATAGAACTCAACAGGTATCAGCCCCAGCATTTT
.	.	TRBV6-9	TRBJ1-2	CASSYRRCGCGYGYTF	TGTGCCAGCAGTTATAGGCGATGCGGGTGTGGGTATGGCTACACCTTC
.	.	TRBV11-1	TRBJ1-1	CASSLVTRVGTEAFF	TGTGCCAGCAGCTTGGTTACCAGGGTAGGGACTGAAGCTTTCTTT
.	.	TRBV27	TRBJ2-7	CASSSPPGYEQYF	TGTGCCAGCAGTAGCCCTCCCGGCTACGAGCAGTACTTC
.	.	TRBV30	TRBJ1-5	CAWSPTGGYSNQPQHF	TGTGCCTGGTCCCCGACAGGCGGCTATAGCAATCAGCCCCAGCATTTT
.	TRBD2	TRBV5-1	TRBJ2-2	CASSSGTSGSALSTVDTGELFF	TGCGCCAGCAGCTCCGGGACTAGCGGGAGCGCGTTAAGTACGGTGGACACCGGGGAGCTGTTTTTT
once	.	TRBV5-8	TRBJ2-3	CASSLLGQFTDTQYF	TGTGCCAGCAGCCTACTAGGACAGTTTACAGATACGCAGTATTTT
few	.	TRBV14	TRBJ1-1	CASSPLQQSEAFF	TGTGCCAGCAGCCCCTTACAGCAGAGTGAAGCTTTCTTT
.	.	TRBV28	TRBJ2-7	CASALPGQLSYEQYF	TGTGCCAGCGCCCTCCCGGGACAACTTTCCTACGAGCAGTACTTC
.	.	TRBV6-5	TRBJ2-7	CASSYSGGEQYF	TGTGCCAGCAGTTATTCAGGAGGCGAGCAGTACTTC
.	TRBD1	TRBV6-1	TRBJ1-1	CASSTRTGWETEAFF	TGTGCCAGCAGTACCCGGACAGGGTGGGAAACTGAAGCTTTCTTT
.	.	TRBV5-4	TRBJ2-7	CASSLNLGSGDEQYF	TGTGCCAGCAGCTTGAATCTAGGGTCCGGGGACGAGCAGTACTTC
.	TRBD2	TRBV13	TRBJ2-1	CASSPQTSGIRFF	TGTGCCAGCAGCCCACAAACTAGCGGAATCAGGTTCTTC
once	.	TRBV5-4	TRBJ2-7	CASSSQVDYEQYF	TGTGCCAGCAGCTCCCAGGTAGACTACGAGCAGTACTTC
once	.	TRBV5-1	TRBJ2-7	CASSLVAQGNEQYF	TGCGCCAGCAGCTTGGTTGCCCAGGGGAACGAGCAGTACTTC
.	TRBD2	TRBV10-3	TRBJ2-7	CAISGDGTSGSYEQYF	TGTGCCATCAGTGGCGACGGGACTAGCGGGAGCTACGAGCAGTACTTC
.	.	TRBV28	TRBJ2-7	CASSLISFSYEQYF	TGTGCCAGCAGTTTAATCAGTTTTTCATACGAGCAGTACTTC
.	.	TRBV6-5	TRBJ2-2	CASSSFWGAGGELFF	TGTGCCAGCAGTTCTTTTTGGGGAGCGGGCGGGGAGCTGTTTTTT
.	TRBD1	TRBV11-2	TRBJ2-1	CASSSLRTGVNEQFF	TGTGCCAGCAGCTCTCTCAGGACAGGGGTGAATGAGCAGTTCTTC